This TCR beta chain came from a study of CD8 T cells in Susac syndrome. RNA in amounts of roughly 0.5 to 1 ug was reverse transcribed with random hexamers. TCRdb itself ran the immunoSEQ multiplex PCR reads through MiXCR, one entry per CDR3 protein. The sample shows around 200,000 distinct CDR3 sequences, approximately 94% of them seen only once. Blood CD8+ and CD4+ T cells underwent high-throughput TCR beta sequencing. It was negative isolation that provided the CD8+ and CD4+ T cells, whereas TEMRA cells were enriched by FACS. Losses at the gene ends were 1 base for V and 3 bases for J; bases not matched to a gene: 7. CDR1 is LGHDT, CDR2 YNNKEL, per germline (reference sequence). The CDR3 length is 16 residues.

This receptor was taken from a human donor with Susac syndrome. The sequenced sample was CD4+ T cells from PBMCs. The J gene is TRBJ2-3, the V gene TRBV3-1, with TRBD2 matching 7 bases. The CDR3: CASSQVGRGRTDTQYF. The CDR3 DNA reads TGTGCCAGCAGCCAAGTGGGGAGGGGCCGGACAGATACGCAGTATTTT.